Given below is one T cell receptor (beta chain) in context. Only a few counts were recorded for this clonotype. Its recognized antigen is unknown. Base qualities were left out, and no much larger clone turns up one base away. The protocol used for the library was 5' RACE. TCRdb shows the sequencer as NextSeq 500. Unique molecular identifiers were attached to individual cDNA molecules in the TCR library protocol so that sequencing error and PCR bias could be corrected. Both TCR alpha and beta chains were sequenced, and tight co-correlation was observed between alpha and beta sequence abundances in each sample. Under the source paper's analysis protocol: V gene, J gene and CDR3 annotation of TCR sequences was performed with Decombinator V4. TCRs were defined as expanded if a significant change between any two time points was detected under a Poisson model with p below 0.0001. TCR abundances were normalised to the total number of TCRs sequenced in each sample and reported as counts per million. TRAV1-2 paired with TRAJ12, TRAJ20 or TRAJ33 defined MAIT TCRs, while TRAV10 paired with TRAJ18 defined iNKT TCRs. VDJdb, accessed on 1 November 2021, was searched for TCRs annotated for CMV, EBV and SARS-CoV-2, and TCRs annotated for more than one antigen were excluded. TCRdb took the public reads, trimmed them with fastp at Q25, ran MiXCR for clone calling and kept in-frame beta chains. Rows are unified per CDR3 protein, each entry keeping the most common DNA and genes. These V and J calls originate from TCRdb's pipeline instead of the authors' own analysis. The sample table lists some 50,000 distinct CDR3 sequences, 8.7% of them with a count of one. The ten largest account for 3.9% of the sample.

The study was a case-control design nested within a healthcare worker cohort in London, UK, with weekly nasopharyngeal swab PCR tests and blood sampling. Healthcare workers were recruited during the week of the UK lockdown, between 23 and 31 March 2020, and followed weekly for up to roughly 15 weeks. A distance of 20 bases separates the germline ends of V and J, which lose 6 bases and 5 bases respectively. Inclusive of the bounding cysteine and phenylalanine, the CDR3 is 14 residues long. The only DNA kept is the CDR3, 42 bases in frame from the first base. The germline V gene (reference sequence) yields GTSNPN for CDR1 and SVGIG for CDR2. The data derive from a study of early T cells in non-severe SARS-CoV-2 infection (dated by TCRdb to the early 2020s). In terms of the full investigation: TCR sequencing used bulk RNA from unsorted whole blood, so alpha and beta chains could not be paired. Results and caveats for the whole study, not just this receptor: Matching against VDJdb was skewed toward anti-spike CD8 responses, likely underestimated virus-specific expansions, and missed private and CD4 specificities.

This sequence originates from an adult who was a healthcare worker with PCR-confirmed SARS-CoV-2 infection or an uninfected control (not recorded which). The chain uses TRBV30 and TRBJ2-7, and TRBD2 may be the D gene, going by 6 matching bases. The specimen comprised whole blood, sampled at baseline. The DNA sequence reads TGTGCCTGCTTCAGGGACTGGTTTTCACACGAGCAGTACTTC. Its translation reads: CACFRDWFSHEQYF.